The clone carrying this T cell receptor beta chain has only one observation. These data are taken from a study of blood T cell repertoires in COVID-19. Unmatched junction bases numbered 6, after V lost 6 bases and J lost 5 bases. The CDR3 totals 13 residues. The germline V gene has CDR1 SEHNR and CDR2 FQNEAQ (reference sequence). Symptom resolution, clearance, or two negative PCRs marked the recovered donors of Cohort 3. Assay used: immunoSEQ multiplex PCR; TCRdb lists only in-frame clones, some missing. The sample yields 150,000 to 200,000 clones, approximately 80% seen once. The chain has TRBV7-9 and TRBJ1-1; 7 bases fit TRBD1. Input material: PBMCs or T cells enriched from blood (not recorded which). This TCR came from a man between 45 and 60 years old who had recovered from COVID-19. CDR3 coding DNA: TGTGCCAGCAGTGAGAACAGGGGTACTGAAGCTTTCTTT. Its translation is CASSENRGTEAFF.